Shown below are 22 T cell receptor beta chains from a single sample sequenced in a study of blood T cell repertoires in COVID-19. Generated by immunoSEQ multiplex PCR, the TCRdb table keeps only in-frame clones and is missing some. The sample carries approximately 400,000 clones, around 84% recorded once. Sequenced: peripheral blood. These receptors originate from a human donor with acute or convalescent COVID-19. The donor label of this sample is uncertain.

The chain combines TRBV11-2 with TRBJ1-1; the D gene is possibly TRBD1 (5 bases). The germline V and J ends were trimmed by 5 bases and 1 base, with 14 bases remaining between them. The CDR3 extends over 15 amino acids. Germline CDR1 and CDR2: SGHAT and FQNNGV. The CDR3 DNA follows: TGTGCCAGCAGCCCGAGAGTGGGGGGGAACACTGAAGCTTTCTTT. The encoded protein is CASSPRVGGNTEAFF.

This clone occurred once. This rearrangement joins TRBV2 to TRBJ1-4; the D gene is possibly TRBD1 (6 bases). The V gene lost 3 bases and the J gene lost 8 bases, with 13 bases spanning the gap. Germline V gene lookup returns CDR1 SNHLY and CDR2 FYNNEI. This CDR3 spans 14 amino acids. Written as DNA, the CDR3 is TGTGCCAGCAGTGACGTAGGGGGATGGGAAAAACTGTTTTTT. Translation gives CASSDVGGWEKLFF.

The CDR3 protein is CASSSPPLAQTQYF. In DNA, the CDR3 is TGTGCCAGCAGCTCCCCCCCTCTAGCCCAAACCCAGTACTTC. V gene TRBV11-2 combines with J gene TRBJ2-5; perhaps TRBD2 as D (5 bases). This CDR3 is 14 amino acids long. Germline-derived CDR1 and CDR2 are SGHAT and FQNNGV. V lost 4 bases to trimming and J lost 8 bases, with 17 bases between them.

The CDR3 loop reads CASSQVLAGDEQFF. CDR3 DNA sequence: TGTGCCAGCAGCCAAGTACTAGCGGGGGATGAGCAGTTCTTC. V and J are TRBV4-2 and TRBJ2-1, with 11 bases fitting TRBD2. This CDR3 is built from 14 residues. Germline V CDR1 and CDR2: LGHNA, YNFKEQ. V dropped 1 base and J dropped 8; count of bases not matched to a gene: 1.

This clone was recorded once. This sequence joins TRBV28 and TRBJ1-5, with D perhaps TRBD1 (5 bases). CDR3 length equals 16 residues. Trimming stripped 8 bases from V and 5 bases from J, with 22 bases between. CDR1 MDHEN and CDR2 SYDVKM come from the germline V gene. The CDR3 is CASCVAGQGGYQPQHF. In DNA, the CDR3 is TGTGCCAGCTGTGTGGCTGGGCAGGGTGGGTATCAGCCCCAGCATTTT.

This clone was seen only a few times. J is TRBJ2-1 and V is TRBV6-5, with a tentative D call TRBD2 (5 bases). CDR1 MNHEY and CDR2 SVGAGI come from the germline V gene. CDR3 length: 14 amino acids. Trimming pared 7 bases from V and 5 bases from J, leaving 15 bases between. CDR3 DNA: TGTGCCAGCAATGGACTGGCAGACGACAATGAGCAGTTCTTC. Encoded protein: CASNGLADDNEQFF.

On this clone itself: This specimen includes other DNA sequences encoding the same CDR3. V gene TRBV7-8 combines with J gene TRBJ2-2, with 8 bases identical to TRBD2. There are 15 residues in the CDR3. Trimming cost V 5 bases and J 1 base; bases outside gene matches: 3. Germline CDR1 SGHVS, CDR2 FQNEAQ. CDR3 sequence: CASSPGGQNTGELFF. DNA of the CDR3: TGTGCCAGCAGCCCGGGGGGGCAGAACACCGGGGAGCTGTTTTTT.

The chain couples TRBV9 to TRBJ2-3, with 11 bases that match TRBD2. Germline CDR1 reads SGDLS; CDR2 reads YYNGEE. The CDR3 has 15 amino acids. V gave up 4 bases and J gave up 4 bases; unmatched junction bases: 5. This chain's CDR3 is CASSLLAGVSDTQYF. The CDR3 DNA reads TGTGCCAGCAGCCTACTAGCGGGAGTTTCAGATACGCAGTATTTT. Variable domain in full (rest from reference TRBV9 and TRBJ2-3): DSGVTQTPKHLITATGQRVTLRCSPRSGDLSVYWYQQSLDQGLQFLIQYYNGEERAKGNILERFSAQQFPDLHSELNLSSLELGDSALYFCASSLLAGVSDTQYFGPGTRLTVL.

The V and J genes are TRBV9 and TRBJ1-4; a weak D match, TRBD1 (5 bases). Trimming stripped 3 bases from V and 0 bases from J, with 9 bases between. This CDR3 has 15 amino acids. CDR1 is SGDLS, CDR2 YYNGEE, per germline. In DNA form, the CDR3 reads TGTGCCAGCAGCGCCGGGGGGTCAACTAATGAAAAACTGTTTTTT. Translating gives CASSAGGSTNEKLFF. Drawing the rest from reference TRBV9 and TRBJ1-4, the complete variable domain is DSGVTQTPKHLITATGQRVTLRCSPRSGDLSVYWYQQSLDQGLQFLIQYYNGEERAKGNILERFSAQQFPDLHSELNLSSLELGDSALYFCASSAGGSTNEKLFFGSGTQLSVL.

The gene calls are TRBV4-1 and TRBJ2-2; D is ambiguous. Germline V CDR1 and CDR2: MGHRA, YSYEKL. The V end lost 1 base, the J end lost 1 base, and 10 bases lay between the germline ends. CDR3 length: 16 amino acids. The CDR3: CASSQVFSENTGELFF. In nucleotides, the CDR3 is TGCGCCAGCAGCCAAGTGTTCAGCGAGAACACCGGGGAGCTGTTTTTT.

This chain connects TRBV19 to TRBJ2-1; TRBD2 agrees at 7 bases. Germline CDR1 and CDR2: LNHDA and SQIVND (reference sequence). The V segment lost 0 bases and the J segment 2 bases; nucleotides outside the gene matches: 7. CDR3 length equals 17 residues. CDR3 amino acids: CASSIDHSGLTYNEQFF. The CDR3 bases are TGTGCCAGTAGTATAGACCATAGCGGGCTCACCTACAATGAGCAGTTCTTC.

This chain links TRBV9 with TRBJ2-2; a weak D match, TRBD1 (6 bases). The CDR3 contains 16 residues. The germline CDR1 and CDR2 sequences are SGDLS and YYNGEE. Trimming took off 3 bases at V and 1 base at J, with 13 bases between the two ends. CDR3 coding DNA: TGTGCCAGCAGCGGACAACAGGACAGGAACACCGGGGAGCTGTTTTTT. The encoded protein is CASSGQQDRNTGELFF.

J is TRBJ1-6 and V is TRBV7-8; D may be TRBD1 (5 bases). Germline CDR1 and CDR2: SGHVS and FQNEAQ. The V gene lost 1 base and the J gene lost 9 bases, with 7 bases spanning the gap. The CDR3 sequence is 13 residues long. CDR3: CASSLGQTSPLHF. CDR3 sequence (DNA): TGTGCCAGCAGCTTAGGACAGACTTCACCCCTCCACTTT.

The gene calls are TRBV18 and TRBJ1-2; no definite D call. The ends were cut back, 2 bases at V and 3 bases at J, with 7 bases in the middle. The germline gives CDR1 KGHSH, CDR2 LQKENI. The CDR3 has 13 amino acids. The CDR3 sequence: CASSPEPDYGYTF. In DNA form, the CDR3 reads TGTGCCAGCTCACCAGAGCCGGACTATGGCTACACCTTC. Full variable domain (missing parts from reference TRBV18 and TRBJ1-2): NAGVMQNPRHLVRRRGQEARLRCSPMKGHSHVYWYRQLPEEGLKFMVYLQKENIIDESGMPKERFSAEFPKEGPSILRIQQVVRGDSAAYFCASSPEPDYGYTFGSGTRLTVV.

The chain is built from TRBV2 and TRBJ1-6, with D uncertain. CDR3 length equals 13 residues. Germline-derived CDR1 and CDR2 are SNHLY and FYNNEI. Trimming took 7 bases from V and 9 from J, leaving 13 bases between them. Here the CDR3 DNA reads TGTGCCAGCAATATTTTAGGGAGTTCACCCCTCCACTTT. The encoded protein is CASNILGSSPLHF. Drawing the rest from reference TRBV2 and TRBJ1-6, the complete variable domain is EPEVTQTPSHQVTQMGQEVILRCVPISNHLYFYWYRQILGQKVEFLVSFYNNEISEKSEIFDDQFSVERPDGSNFTLKIRSTKLEDSAMYFCASNILGSSPLHFGNGTRLTVT.

The CDR3 sequence: CASSQVAGGTYNEQFF. CDR3 in DNA: TGCGCCAGCAGCCAAGTAGCGGGAGGCACCTACAATGAGCAGTTCTTC. This sequence joins TRBV4-1 and TRBJ2-1; 10 nucleotides match TRBD2. The germline V gene has CDR1 MGHRA and CDR2 YSYEKL. The CDR3 totals 16 residues. Germline trimming cut 1 base from V and 2 bases from J; bases unmatched to any gene: 2.

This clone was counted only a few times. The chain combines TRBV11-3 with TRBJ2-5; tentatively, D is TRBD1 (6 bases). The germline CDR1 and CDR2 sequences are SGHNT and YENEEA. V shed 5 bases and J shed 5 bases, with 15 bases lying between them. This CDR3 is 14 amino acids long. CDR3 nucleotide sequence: TGTGCCAGCAGCGCCAGGGGAAGGGGGGAGACCCAGTACTTC. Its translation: CASSARGRGETQYF. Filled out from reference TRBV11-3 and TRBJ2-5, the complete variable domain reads EAGVVQSPRYKIIEKKQPVAFWCNPISGHNTLYWYLQNLGQGPELLIRYENEEAVDDSQLPKDRFSAERLKGVDSTLKIQPAELGDSAVYLCASSARGRGETQYFGPGTRLLVL.

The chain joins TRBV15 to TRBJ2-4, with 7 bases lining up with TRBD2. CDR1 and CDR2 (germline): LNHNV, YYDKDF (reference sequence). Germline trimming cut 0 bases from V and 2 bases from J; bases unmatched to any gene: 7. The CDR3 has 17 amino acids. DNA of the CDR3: TGTGCCACCAGCAGAGATCGACTAGCCTTCCCCAAAAACATTCAGTACTTC. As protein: CATSRDRLAFPKNIQYF.

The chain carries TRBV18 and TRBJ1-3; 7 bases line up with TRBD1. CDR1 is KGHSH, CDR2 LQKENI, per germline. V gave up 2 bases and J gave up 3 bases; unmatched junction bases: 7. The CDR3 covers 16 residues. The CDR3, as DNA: TGTGCCAGCTCACCAATCAACCAGGGGGATGGAAACACCATATATTTT. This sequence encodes CASSPINQGDGNTIYF.

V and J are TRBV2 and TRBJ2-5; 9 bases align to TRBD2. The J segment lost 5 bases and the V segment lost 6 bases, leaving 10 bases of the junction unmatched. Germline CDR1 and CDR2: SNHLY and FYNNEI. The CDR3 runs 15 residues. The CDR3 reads CASRNSGSNVETQYF. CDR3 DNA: TGTGCCAGCAGGAATAGCGGGAGTAATGTGGAGACCCAGTACTTC.

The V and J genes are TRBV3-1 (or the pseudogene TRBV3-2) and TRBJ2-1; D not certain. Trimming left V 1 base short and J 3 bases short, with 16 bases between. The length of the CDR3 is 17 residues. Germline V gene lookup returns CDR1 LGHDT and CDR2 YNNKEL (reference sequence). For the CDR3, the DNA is TGTGCCAGCAGCCAAGTGGTGGGCAGGCCCCTCTACAATGAGCAGTTCTTC. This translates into CASSQVVGRPLYNEQFF.

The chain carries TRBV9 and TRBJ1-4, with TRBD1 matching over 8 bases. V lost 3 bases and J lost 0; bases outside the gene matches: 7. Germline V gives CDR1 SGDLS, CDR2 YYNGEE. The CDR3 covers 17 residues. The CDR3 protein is CASSALDRGTTNEKLFF. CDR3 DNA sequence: TGTGCCAGCAGCGCTTTAGACAGGGGTACAACTAATGAAAAACTGTTTTTT.